The rows below give T cell receptor beta chains drawn from one sample of a study of cytomegalovirus exposure and HLA in healthy donors. Data came from immunoSEQ multiplex PCR; TCRdb stores just in-frame clones and leaves some out. The sample holds fewer than 70,000 clones; around 83% are singletons and the top ten take less than 2%. Source material: PBMCs. The receptors derive from a human donor in good health. The CDR3 runs from the conserved cysteine through the conserved F or W. The D gene is left open where the match is weak. Size values are once, few and many counts, or a class for expanded clones, and some rows have none.

TRBJ2-7 | - | TRBV4-3 | - | CASSQDRGAFSYEQYF | TGCGCCAGCAGCCAAGATAGGGGTGCTTTCTCCTACGAGCAGTACTTC
TRBJ2-3 | - | TRBV4-2 | - | CASSPTGASSTDTQYF | TGTGCCAGCAGCCCAACCGGAGCCTCCTCCACAGATACGCAGTATTTT
TRBJ2-7 | - | TRBV14 | TRBD1 | CASSQVQGAYEQYF | TGTGCCAGCAGCCAAGTGCAGGGGGCATACGAGCAGTACTTC
TRBJ2-5 | - | TRBV5-4 | - | CASSFQGRFQETQYF | TGTGCCAGCAGCTTTCAGGGGCGGTTCCAAGAGACCCAGTACTTC
TRBJ2-2 | - | TRBV11-2 | TRBD1 | CASTRGRNTGELFF | TGTGCCAGCACTAGGGGGCGGAACACCGGGGAGCTGTTTTTT
TRBJ2-1 | - | TRBV6-5 | TRBD1 | CASSRDSSYNEQFF | TGTGCCAGCAGCCGGGACAGCTCCTACAATGAGCAGTTCTTC
TRBJ2-1 | - | TRBV19 | TRBD2 | CASSVAGGYNEQFF | TGTGCCAGTAGTGTAGCGGGGGGTTACAATGAGCAGTTCTTC
TRBJ1-2 | - | TRBV5-1 | - | CASSSNPVNYGYTF | TGCGCCAGCAGCTCAAACCCAGTTAACTATGGCTACACCTTC
TRBJ2-7 | - | TRBV6-6 | - | CASSLPAPPREQYF | TGTGCCAGCAGCCTTCCAGCTCCGCCGCGGGAGCAGTACTTC
TRBJ2-1 | - | TRBV2 | TRBD2 | CASSENLGLREYNEQFF | TGTGCCAGCAGCGAAAACTTGGGACTACGAGAATACAATGAGCAGTTCTTC
TRBJ1-4 | - | TRBV5-4 | TRBD1 | CASSLDRGLDEKLFF | TGTGCCAGCAGCTTGGACAGGGGGCTTGATGAAAAACTGTTTTTT
TRBJ2-2 | once | TRBV29-1 | TRBD2 | CSVTELAGGDTGELFF | TGCAGCGTTACCGAACTAGCGGGGGGCGACACCGGGGAGCTGTTTTTT
TRBJ2-5 | once | TRBV4-2 | TRBD1 | CASSHLRTGNGETQYF | TGTGCCAGCAGCCATTTGAGGACAGGGAATGGAGAGACCCAGTACTTC
TRBJ1-1 | once | TRBV7-9 | TRBD1 | CASSLSDREYTEAFF | TGTGCCAGCAGCTTATCGGACAGGGAATACACTGAAGCTTTCTTT
TRBJ2-1 | few | TRBV9 | TRBD2 | CASSVVIAGYNEQFF | TGTGCCAGCAGCGTAGTGATAGCGGGGTACAATGAGCAGTTCTTC
TRBJ2-5 | - | TRBV25-1 | - | CASSEYNGVETQYF | TGTGCCAGCAGTGAATATAACGGGGTAGAGACCCAGTACTTC
TRBJ2-7 | - | TRBV5-1 | - | CASSLAQRYYEQYF | TGCGCCAGCAGCTTGGCACAGAGATACTACGAGCAGTACTTC